This T cell receptor beta chain was identified during a study of blood T cells in healthy people across ages. Study summary: Every two T cells gave about one barcoded beta molecule via template switching. Study-wide points: Researchers judged that diversity estimates from one million T cells fell short of true values.

A second PCR, run for about 6 to 11 cycles, used a sample-barcoded 5' primer plus a J-beta primer mix. One entry per CDR3 protein results from TCRdb running MiXCR on the 5' RACE reads. The sample lists around 1.5 million distinct CDR3 sequences; approximately 63% were seen once. Comment on this clonotype: The target antigen is unknown.

Trimming stripped 5 bases from V and 6 bases from J, with 17 bases between. The CDR3 length is 15 residues. Germline loops: CDR1 MNHNY, CDR2 SVGAGI (reference sequence). Total RNA extracted from each sample amounted to at least 5 micrograms. The clonotype comes from a man younger than 30 in good health. Sequenced sample: blood. The rearrangement joins TRBV6-6 to TRBJ2-1; possible D gene TRBD1, 6 bases. CDR3 in DNA: TGTGCCAGCAGTCCGACAGGCAGATTAGGCAATGAGCAGTTCTTC. This translates into CASSPTGRLGNEQFF.